This passage covers 32 T cell receptor beta chains from one sample sequenced in a study of blood T cell dynamics during melanoma immunotherapy. Profiling relied on immunoSEQ multiplex PCR, and the TCRdb table lists in-frame clones only, not all of them. This table holds approximately 11,000 clones, about 87% found once. Time point specified: week 3, after first cycle of checkpoint inhibitor. Sequenced here: blood, sampled from a patient treated with checkpoint blockade. Source of these receptors: a human donor with melanoma.

The rearrangement uses TRBV7-8 and TRBJ2-1; 9 bases are shared with TRBD1. Per the germline V gene, CDR1 is SGHVS and CDR2 is FQNEAQ. The CDR3 contains 14 residues. V trimming: 1 base; J trimming: 7 bases; junction bases outside the gene matches: 2. The CDR3, as DNA: TGTGCCAGCAGCTTAGAGGACAGGGGTAATGAGCAGTTCTTC. Translation: CASSLEDRGNEQFF.

V and J are TRBV19 and TRBJ1-4, with TRBD1 identical over 7 bases. The junction had 6 bases not matched to a gene; V was cut back by 3 bases and J by 5 bases. Per the germline V gene, CDR1 is LNHDA and CDR2 is SQIVND (reference sequence). CDR3 size: 15 residues. CDR3 region: CASSIGDSLNEKLFF. CDR3 DNA: TGTGCCAGTAGTATTGGGGACAGCCTCAATGAAAAACTGTTTTTT.

The V and J genes are TRBV6-6 and TRBJ1-2; 9 bases are shared with TRBD1. Germline-derived CDR1 and CDR2 are MNHNY and SVGAGI (reference sequence). V shed 0 bases, J shed 8 bases, and the junction held 7 bases outside the gene matches. This CDR3 spans 15 amino acids. The CDR3 DNA follows: TGTGCCAGCAGTTACTCCTCGGACAGGGGCGGAGGCTACACCTTC. It translates to CASSYSSDRGGGYTF.

The chain recombines TRBV11-2 with TRBJ2-3; perhaps TRBD1 as D (5 bases). This CDR3 contains 14 residues. CDR1 is SGHAT, CDR2 FQNNGV, per germline. V was shortened by 2 bases and J by 0 bases, with 6 bases between the two germline ends. The CDR3 spells CASSLQGSTDTQYF. CDR3 bases: TGTGCCAGCAGCTTACAGGGTAGCACAGATACGCAGTATTTT.

V gene TRBV9 combines with J gene TRBJ2-5, with 8 positions matching TRBD2. Per germline, CDR1 SGDLS and CDR2 YYNGEE. J gave up 3 bases and V 1 base, and 8 bases lay outside the gene matches. This CDR3 has 16 amino acids. The CDR3 loop is CASSVSAGGLKETQYF. The CDR3 coding sequence is TGTGCCAGCAGCGTATCGGCGGGGGGACTTAAAGAGACCCAGTACTTC.

The V call is TRBV14, the J call TRBJ2-5, with 10 bases that match TRBD1. The V gene's germline CDR1 is SGHDN and CDR2 FVKESK. The ends lost 4 bases at V and 2 bases at J; junction bases unmatched: 4. The CDR3 sequence is 15 residues long. The DNA for the CDR3 is TGTGCCAGCAGCCCTTGGACAGGGGGTCAAGAGACCCAGTACTTC. Protein: CASSPWTGGQETQYF.

This chain links TRBV4-3 with TRBJ2-5, with 8 bases identical to TRBD2. CDR3 length equals 14 residues. The V gene's germline CDR1 is LGHNA and CDR2 YSLEER. Trimming at V came to 0 bases and at J to 9 bases, leaving 6 bases not matched to a gene. This CDR3 is CASSQEGRGGPQYF. The CDR3 nucleotides are TGCGCCAGCAGCCAAGAGGGCCGGGGGGGGCCCCAGTACTTC.

V and J are TRBV10-3 and TRBJ1-1; D uncertain. This CDR3 contains 12 residues. V lost 4 bases to trimming and J lost 6 bases, with 9 bases between them. Germline assignment: CDR1 ENHRY and CDR2 SYGVKD. The CDR3: CAISAGEAEAFF. In DNA, the CDR3 is TGTGCCATCAGTGCGGGCGAAGCTGAAGCTTTCTTT.

This chain links TRBV11-2 with TRBJ2-3, with TRBD2 matching over 12 bases. V lost 5 bases, J lost 13 bases, and 13 bases stayed unmatched. The CDR3 runs to 15 residues. From germline, CDR1 is SGHAT and CDR2 FQNNGV. The CDR3 DNA follows: TGTGCCAGCAGCCGAGGGGCGCTAGCGGGGGGGAAGAAGTATTTT. As protein: CASSRGALAGGKKYF.

This chain joins TRBV5-8 and TRBJ1-1; D gene uncertain. Germline V gene sequence: CDR1 SGHTS, CDR2 YDEGEE. This CDR3 is 12 amino acids long. Trimming pared 0 bases from V and 9 bases from J, leaving 9 bases between. This CDR3 is CASSLASWKAFF. In DNA, the CDR3 is TGTGCCAGCAGCTTGGCCTCGTGGAAAGCTTTCTTT.

The chain uses TRBV19 and TRBJ1-3; TRBD1 is a possible D gene (5 bases). V was pared by 9 bases and J by 8 bases, with 11 bases between. Germline V gives CDR1 LNHDA, CDR2 SQIVND (reference sequence). The CDR3 loop spans 11 amino acids. CDR3 in amino acids: CASQQVDTIYF. The CDR3 DNA follows: TGTGCCAGCCAACAGGTGGACACCATATATTTT.

The rearrangement joins TRBV4-3 to TRBJ1-1; D is perhaps TRBD1 (6 bases). V lost 1 base and J lost 1, with 10 bases in between. CDR3 size: 15 residues. Germline-derived CDR1 and CDR2 are LGHNA and YSLEER. The CDR3 reads CASSQGDTKNTEAFF. The CDR3 DNA follows: TGCGCCAGCAGCCAAGGGGACACCAAGAACACTGAAGCTTTCTTT.

The chain is built from TRBV19 and TRBJ2-6, with D tentatively TRBD1 (5 bases). Per the germline V gene, CDR1 is LNHDA and CDR2 is SQIVND (reference sequence). V lost 7 bases and J 3 bases, leaving 13 bases between the germline ends. The CDR3 length is 15 residues. In DNA form, the CDR3 reads TGTGCCAGTATGTCCAGGGTAAATGGGGCCAACGTCCTGACTTTC. Its protein is CASMSRVNGANVLTF.

The DNA of the CDR3 is TGTGCCAGCAGCGTAGCACCGGGGGGCAGCACAGATACGCAGTATTTT. Amino acids: CASSVAPGGSTDTQYF. The chain has TRBV9 and TRBJ2-3, with a tentative D call TRBD2 (7 bases). This CDR3 is 16 amino acids long. Germline assignment: CDR1 SGDLS and CDR2 YYNGEE. V lost 0 bases, J lost 0 bases, and 11 bases lay in between.

The chain has TRBV6-6 and TRBJ1-1; D possibly corresponds to TRBD1 (6 bases). CDR1 and CDR2 (germline): MNHNY, SVGAGI (reference sequence). Trimming pared 5 bases from V and 6 bases from J, leaving 19 bases between. The CDR3 length is 15 residues. CDR3 sequence (DNA): TGTGCCAGCAGTCCCTCCAGGCAAGGGACACCTGAAGCTTTCTTT. Translated, it gives CASSPSRQGTPEAFF.

J is TRBJ1-5 and V is TRBV2; D might be TRBD1 (5 bases). The V end was cut by 2 bases, the J end by 3 bases, with 8 bases between. This CDR3 is 14 amino acids long. Germline CDR1 SNHLY, CDR2 FYNNEI. CDR3 coding DNA: TGTGCCAGCAGTGAAACAGGCGTCAATCAGCCCCAGCATTTT. It translates to CASSETGVNQPQHF.

V and J are TRBV5-1 and TRBJ2-1; 9 nucleotides align to TRBD2. There are 15 residues in the CDR3. Germline V lookup: CDR1 SGHRS, CDR2 YFSETQ. V dropped 4 bases and J dropped 7; count of bases not matched to a gene: 9. In DNA form, the CDR3 reads TGCGCCAGCAGCCCGTTAGCGGGGGCGGAGAATGAGCAGTTCTTC. It specifies CASSPLAGAENEQFF.

The genes are TRBV7-2 and TRBJ2-2; 11 nucleotides line up with TRBD2. V was pared by 5 bases and J by 4 bases, with 6 bases of the junction left unmatched. Germline V gene data show CDR1 as SGHTA and CDR2 as FQGNSA. The CDR3 length is 16 residues. CDR3 residues: CASSPPSGGPTGELFF. Written as DNA, the CDR3 is TGTGCCAGCAGCCCACCTAGCGGGGGGCCCACCGGGGAGCTGTTTTTT.

The rearrangement joins TRBV7-7 to TRBJ2-1; D is tentatively TRBD1 or TRBD2 (6 bases each). V was clipped by 6 bases and J by 9 bases, with 21 bases between them. The length of the CDR3 is 15 residues. The germline V gene encodes CDR1 SSHAT and CDR2 FNYEAQ (reference sequence). In nucleotides, the CDR3 is TGTGCCAGCAGGTCGGGCAGGGGAGAGGAGGGTGAGCAGTTCTTC. Amino acids: CASRSGRGEEGEQFF.

This chain joins TRBV7-9 and TRBJ1-5; D uncertain. Trimming removed 1 base from V and 4 bases from J, with 14 bases in between. CDR1 is SEHNR and CDR2 is FQNEAQ in the germline V gene (reference sequence). The CDR3 runs 16 residues. CDR3 region: CASSLGRVGRNQPQHF. The DNA of the CDR3 is TGTGCCAGCAGCTTAGGACGTGTGGGTCGAAATCAGCCCCAGCATTTT. Using reference TRBV7-9 and TRBJ1-5 for the parts outside the CDR3, the full variable domain is DTGVSQNPRHKITKRGQNVTFRCDPISEHNRLYWYRQTLGQGPEFLTYFQNEAQLEKSRLLSDRFSAERPKGSFSTLEIQRTEQGDSAMYLCASSLGRVGRNQPQHFGDGTRLSIL.

On this clone itself: Distinct nucleotide sequences in the sample also encode this CDR3. J is TRBJ1-4 and V is TRBV30; no clear D gene. CDR1 is GTSNPN, CDR2 SVGIG, per germline (reference sequence). The CDR3 is 11 amino acids. Trimming pared 0 bases from V and 8 bases from J, leaving 4 bases between. Here the CDR3 DNA reads TGTGCCTGGAGTGTGAGGGAAAAACTGTTTTTT. Its translation: CAWSVREKLFF.

The chain uses TRBV9 and TRBJ2-3; tentatively, D is TRBD2 (6 bases). This CDR3 comprises 15 residues. Trimming stripped 3 bases from V and 8 bases from J, with 19 bases between. Per germline, CDR1 SGDLS and CDR2 YYNGEE. CDR3 DNA: TGTGCCAGCAGCGCCCCCGGGACTGGGCAAGGTACGCAGTATTTT. This encodes CASSAPGTGQGTQYF. The full variable domain, its missing parts supplied by reference TRBV9 and TRBJ2-3, is DSGVTQTPKHLITATGQRVTLRCSPRSGDLSVYWYQQSLDQGLQFLIQYYNGEERAKGNILERFSAQQFPDLHSELNLSSLELGDSALYFCASSAPGTGQGTQYFGPGTRLTVL.

This clone was seen just once. The gene calls are TRBV7-2 and TRBJ1-4; weak D call: TRBD1 (5 bases). The CDR3 has 17 residues. V was trimmed by 3 bases and J by 1 base, leaving 15 bases between them. Germline V gene data show CDR1 as SGHTA and CDR2 as FQGNSA. The CDR3 protein is CASSLKRGEGTNEKLFF. CDR3 in DNA: TGTGCCAGCAGCTTGAAAAGGGGAGAGGGAACTAATGAAAAACTGTTTTTT.

This clone was detected only once. The rearrangement uses TRBV9 and TRBJ1-1; TRBD1 is a possible D gene (6 bases). V was cut by 4 bases and J by 2 bases, with 15 bases left in between. The CDR3 covers 15 residues. Germline V gene sequence: CDR1 SGDLS, CDR2 YYNGEE. The CDR3 sequence is CASSPLQGRNTEAFF. As DNA, the CDR3 is TGTGCCAGCAGCCCACTGCAGGGGAGAAACACTGAAGCTTTCTTT.

The chain is built from TRBV27 and TRBJ1-1; TRBD1 is a possible D gene (5 bases). Trimming cost V 5 bases and J 5 bases, with 18 bases left between them. Germline CDR1 is MNHEY and CDR2 is SMNVEV (reference sequence). The CDR3 sequence is 15 residues long. CDR3 loop: CASSPHTPGGTEAFF. The CDR3 nucleotides are TGTGCCAGCAGTCCCCACACGCCGGGGGGGACTGAAGCTTTCTTT.

V and J are TRBV2 and TRBJ2-2, with 8 bases fitting TRBD1. CDR3 size: 14 residues. Germline V CDR1 and CDR2: SNHLY, FYNNEI. The junction had 5 bases not matched to a gene; V was cut back by 8 bases and J by 3 bases. Here the CDR3 reads CASRRQGHTGELFF. In nucleotides, the CDR3 is TGTGCCAGCCGAAGACAGGGGCACACCGGGGAGCTGTTTTTT. Drawing the rest from reference TRBV2 and TRBJ2-2, the complete variable domain is EPEVTQTPSHQVTQMGQEVILRCVPISNHLYFYWYRQILGQKVEFLVSFYNNEISEKSEIFDDQFSVERPDGSNFTLKIRSTKLEDSAMYFCASRRQGHTGELFFGEGSRLTVL.

The V call is TRBV5-6, the J call TRBJ2-3; TRBD2 matches at 15 bases. V lost 1 base and J lost 5; bases outside the gene matches: 5. The CDR3 consists of 17 residues. Germline assignment: CDR1 SGHDT and CDR2 YYEEEE. The CDR3 here is CASSLRTSGGAGDTQYF. Here the CDR3 DNA reads TGTGCCAGCAGCTTGCGGACTAGCGGGGGGGCGGGAGATACGCAGTATTTT.

The chain joins TRBV7-2 to TRBJ2-2, with 8 bases fitting TRBD2. The CDR3 totals 15 residues. The V and J ends lost 6 bases and 1 base, in that order; junction bases with no gene match: 4. Germline V gene data show CDR1 as SGHTA and CDR2 as FQGNSA. CDR3 protein: CASRRLAGNTGELFF. The CDR3 coding sequence is TGTGCCAGCAGGCGGCTAGCGGGGAACACCGGGGAGCTGTTTTTT. The whole variable domain, filled in from reference TRBV7-2 and TRBJ2-2, reads GAGVSQSPSNKVTEKGKDVELRCDPISGHTALYWYRQSLGQGLEFLIYFQGNSAPDKSGLPSDRFSAERTGGSVSTLTIQRTQQEDSAVYLCASRRLAGNTGELFFGEGSRLTVL.

The rearrangement uses TRBV28 and TRBJ1-2; D not resolved. Germline-derived CDR1 and CDR2 are MDHEN and SYDVKM. V was pared by 7 bases and J by 4 bases, with 13 bases between. The CDR3 sequence is 13 residues long. The CDR3: CASTPGSSYGYTF. The CDR3, as DNA: TGTGCCAGCACCCCGGGGTCGAGCTATGGCTACACCTTC.

In this sample, this clone turned up once. The chain couples TRBV25-1 to TRBJ1-1; D call uncertain. The CDR3 spans 11 residues. Per the germline V gene, CDR1 is MGHDK and CDR2 is SYGVNS. V shed 5 bases and J shed 6 bases, with 7 bases lying between them. CDR3 sequence reads: CASSWVAEAFF. The CDR3 nucleotides read TGTGCCAGCAGTTGGGTGGCTGAAGCTTTCTTT.

This chain uses TRBV2 with TRBJ1-5; weak D call: TRBD1 (5 bases). The CDR3 is made up of 14 amino acids. The V end lost 4 bases, the J end lost 5 bases, and 12 bases lay between the germline ends. The germline V gene encodes CDR1 SNHLY and CDR2 FYNNEI. The CDR3 nucleotides read TGTGCCAGCAGTGGGCCGGGACGGTATCAGCCCCAGCATTTT. It specifies CASSGPGRYQPQHF.

The CDR3 DNA sequence: TGTGCCAGCAGCTTTGACAGGCAACTGAACACTGAAGCTTTCTTT. Its translation: CASSFDRQLNTEAFF. This chain uses TRBV11-2 with TRBJ1-1; D possibly corresponds to TRBD1 (6 bases). The CDR3 contains 15 residues. Trimming cost V 3 bases and J 0 bases, with 11 bases left between them. Germline V gene lookup returns CDR1 SGHAT and CDR2 FQNNGV.